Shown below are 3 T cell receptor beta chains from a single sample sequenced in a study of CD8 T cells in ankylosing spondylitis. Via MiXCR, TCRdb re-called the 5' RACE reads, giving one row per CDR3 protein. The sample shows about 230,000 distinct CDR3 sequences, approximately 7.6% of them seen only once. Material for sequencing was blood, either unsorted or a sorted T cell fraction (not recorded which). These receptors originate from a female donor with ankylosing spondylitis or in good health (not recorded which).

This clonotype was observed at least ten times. The CDR3 DNA reads TGCAGCGTTGGGGAAGGGAGGGGAAACACCATATATTTT. Translating gives CSVGEGRGNTIYF. The rearrangement links TRBV29-1 to TRBJ1-3; D remains ambiguous. With 4 bases removed from V and 4 bases from J, the gap between germline ends came to 11 bases. The CDR3 sequence is 13 residues long. CDR1 is SQVTM, CDR2 ANQGSEA, per germline. The variable domain in full, with the rest retrieved from reference TRBV29-1 and TRBJ1-3, is SAVISQKPSRDICQRGTSLTIQCQVDSQVTMMFWYRQQPGQSLTLIATANQGSEATYESGFVIDKFPISRPNLTFSTLTVSNMSPEDSSIYLCSVGEGRGNTIYFGEGSWLTVV.

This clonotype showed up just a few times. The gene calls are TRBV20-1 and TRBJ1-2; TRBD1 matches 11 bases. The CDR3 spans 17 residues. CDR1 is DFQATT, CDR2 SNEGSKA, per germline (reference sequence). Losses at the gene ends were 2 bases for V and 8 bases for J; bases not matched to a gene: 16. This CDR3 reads CSARNTGQGAFRTGYTF. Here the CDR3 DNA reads TGCAGTGCTAGAAATACAGGACAGGGGGCTTTTCGTACGGGCTACACCTTC.

CDR3 region: CASSHSGGLRNTEAFF. For the CDR3, the DNA is TGTGCCAGCAGCCACTCGGGGGGCCTCCGGAACACTGAAGCTTTCTTT. The chain recombines TRBV3-1 with TRBJ1-1; D possibly corresponds to TRBD1 (6 bases). The CDR3 covers 16 residues. Germline-derived CDR1 and CDR2 are LGHDT and YNNKEL (reference sequence). Between the trimmed V and J ends, which lost 3 bases and 1 base, there was a span of 15 bases.